Following are 15 T cell receptor beta chains from one sample sequenced in a study of blood T cell repertoires in COVID-19. The assay was immunoSEQ multiplex PCR, and TCRdb's table has in-frame clones only and misses some. Seen here are about 430,000 clones, roughly 88% observed once, and the top ten hold 1.4%. Sequencing was performed on PBMCs or T cells enriched from blood (not recorded which). Receptor source: a woman under 30 who had been exposed to COVID-19.

The rearrangement uses TRBV28 and TRBJ2-2; 10 nucleotides line up with TRBD1. The germline V gene has CDR1 MDHEN and CDR2 SYDVKM. The V and J ends lost 6 bases and 7 bases, in that order; junction bases with no gene match: 8. The CDR3 loop spans 15 amino acids. CDR3 DNA: TGTGCCAGCAGCTCTACCGGGACAGGGGTCGGGGAGCTGTTTTTT. The encoded protein is CASSSTGTGVGELFF.

Details on this clone: Different DNA sequences within this sample yield the same CDR3. The genes are TRBV2 and TRBJ2-7, with D possibly being TRBD1 (5 bases). V lost 5 bases to trimming and J lost 3 bases, with 8 bases between them. This CDR3 has 12 amino acids. In germline, CDR1 is SNHLY, CDR2 FYNNEI. The CDR3: CASSRQGYEQYF. In nucleotides, the CDR3 is TGTGCCAGCAGTAGGCAGGGCTACGAGCAGTACTTC.

The V gene is TRBV6-5, the J gene TRBJ1-2, with D tentatively TRBD1 (6 bases). Looked up from germline, CDR1 is MNHEY and CDR2 is SVGAGI. The V gene lost 4 bases and the J gene lost 4 bases, with 10 bases spanning the gap. The CDR3 contains 13 residues. The chain's CDR3 is CASSFRGSYGYTF. The CDR3 coding sequence is TGTGCCAGCAGTTTCAGGGGCAGCTATGGCTACACCTTC.

The J gene is TRBJ2-1, the V gene TRBV28, with 11 positions matching TRBD2. From germline, CDR1 is MDHEN and CDR2 SYDVKM. The V segment lost 3 bases and the J segment 7 bases; nucleotides outside the gene matches: 5. The CDR3 spans 15 residues. The CDR3 sequence: CASSLGLAVLNEQFF. The CDR3 coding sequence is TGTGCCAGCAGTTTGGGACTAGCGGTCTTAAATGAGCAGTTCTTC.

The chain carries TRBV11-3 and TRBJ2-5; 8 bases agree with TRBD1. Per the germline V gene, CDR1 is SGHNT and CDR2 is YENEEA. The CDR3 covers 18 residues. Unmatched junction bases numbered 10, after V lost 1 base and J lost 0 bases. CDR3 residues: CASSLGHPGQEYQETQYF. CDR3 bases: TGTGCCAGCAGCTTAGGTCATCCGGGACAGGAGTACCAAGAGACCCAGTACTTC.

This clone was picked up one time. This chain uses TRBV14 with TRBJ1-2; D is unclear. Germline V gene sequence: CDR1 SGHDN, CDR2 FVKESK. The CDR3 loop spans 13 amino acids. Trimming removed 1 base at V and 8 bases at J, with 11 bases between. The CDR3 spells CASSQVPTRGYTF. CDR3 bases: TGTGCCAGCAGCCAAGTTCCTACGAGGGGCTACACCTTC.

The chain employs TRBV4-1 and TRBJ2-2; no firm D call. The V gene's germline CDR1 is MGHRA and CDR2 YSYEKL. The CDR3 runs 19 residues. With 1 base removed from V and 0 bases from J, the gap between germline ends came to 18 bases. The CDR3: CASSQGINHGRSNTGELFF. CDR3 in DNA: TGCGCCAGCAGCCAAGGCATCAATCATGGCAGATCGAACACCGGGGAGCTGTTTTTT.

The rearrangement uses TRBV28 and TRBJ2-1, with 9 bases identical to TRBD2. Per the germline V gene, CDR1 is MDHEN and CDR2 is SYDVKM. Trimming at V came to 4 bases and at J to 2 bases, leaving 9 bases not matched to a gene. The CDR3 covers 17 residues. CDR3 residues: CASSSPLSGGTYNEQFF. CDR3 DNA sequence: TGTGCCAGCAGTTCCCCCTTAAGCGGGGGGACCTACAATGAGCAGTTCTTC.

This clone was seen only a few times. The chain combines TRBV10-3 with TRBJ2-7, with 8 bases matching TRBD1. There are 13 residues in the CDR3. V lost 2 bases and J lost 3; bases outside the gene matches: 0. From germline, CDR1 is ENHRY and CDR2 SYGVKD. This chain's CDR3 is CAISETGGYEQYF. In DNA form, the CDR3 reads TGTGCCATCAGTGAGACAGGGGGCTACGAGCAGTACTTC.

V and J are TRBV4-3 and TRBJ2-3; 9 bases fit TRBD1. CDR1 LGHNA and CDR2 YSLEER come from the germline V gene. V lost 4 bases and J lost 1; bases outside the gene matches: 12. The CDR3 runs to 18 residues. CDR3 in amino acids: CASSLRNFRDRGTDTQYF. The CDR3 DNA is TGCGCCAGCAGCCTGAGAAACTTCCGGGACAGGGGCACAGATACGCAGTATTTT.

This chain links TRBV6-5 with TRBJ2-7; D is possibly TRBD1 (7 bases). CDR1 and CDR2 (germline): MNHEY, SVGAGI. V dropped 8 bases and J dropped 4 bases, with 12 bases sitting between them. CDR3 length: 12 residues. The CDR3 DNA sequence: TGTGCCAGCGGCCCAGGGGGGTACGAGCAGTACTTC. It translates to CASGPGGYEQYF.

This clone has only one observation. A read error may produce the germline difference seen at one junction end. V is TRBV3-1 (or the pseudogene TRBV3-2) and J is TRBJ1-2, with a possible D match to TRBD1 (5 bases). The V gene's germline CDR1 is LGHDT and CDR2 YNNKEL (reference sequence). The CDR3 length is 13 residues. CDR3 sequence (DNA): TGTGCCAGCAGCCAATTATCACAGGAAGCAATCCGCTTC. Its translation: CASSQLSQEAIRF.

The V and J genes are TRBV28 and TRBJ2-3; D perhaps matches TRBD2 (5 bases). Germline-derived CDR1 and CDR2 are MDHEN and SYDVKM. The CDR3 extends over 14 amino acids. V gave up 3 bases and J gave up 6 bases, with 13 bases separating them. Written as DNA, the CDR3 is TGTGCCAGCAGTTTGCGTGTGGGAGCGGATACGCAGTATTTT. Translated: CASSLRVGADTQYF.

This clone was seen only once. This rearrangement joins TRBV6-5 to TRBJ1-4, with 9 bases matching TRBD1. Germline CDR1 and CDR2: MNHEY and SVGAGI. CDR3 size: 15 residues. V lost 4 bases and J lost 8; bases outside the gene matches: 8. In nucleotides, the CDR3 is TGTGCCAGCAGTTTTGGGGACAGGGTTGGGGAAAAACTGTTTTTT. This encodes CASSFGDRVGEKLFF.

This chain uses TRBV28 with TRBJ2-7, with 10 bases identical to TRBD2. V lost 3 bases and J lost 4; bases outside the gene matches: 12. The CDR3 totals 17 residues. The germline CDR1 and CDR2 sequences are MDHEN and SYDVKM. CDR3 bases: TGTGCCAGCAGTTTGGTAAGGTCTAGCGGGAGTTGGTACGAGCAGTACTTC. Protein product: CASSLVRSSGSWYEQYF.